This TCR beta chain was recorded in a study of shared clonotypes between healthy human individuals. Sequencing was at deep level. The method was immunoSEQ multiplex PCR; TCRdb's version includes in-frame clones alone and lacks a portion of them. The table lists about 1.1 million clones, approximately 78% of them singletons. CDR3 size: 14 residues. Trimming removed 4 bases from V and 0 bases from J, with 10 bases in between. Germline-derived CDR1 and CDR2 are SGHRS and YFSETQ. Study-wide results and caveats: Donor clonotype sharing was expected to depend on sequencing depth. In several donors, about 5% of naive CD4 clonotypes appeared in common.

The donors, all of them Caucasian adults, lived in Nashville, Tennessee. About this clone: The antigen is not known.

This chain joins TRBV5-1 and TRBJ1-1; D gene unclear. Sample: memory CD4+ T cells from PBMCs. Subset noted: CD45RA-negative fraction. This TCR was sampled from a man younger than 30 in good health. Some clones in this sample may be carry-over from other donors' samples. In DNA form, the CDR3 reads TGCGCCAGCAGCAACGGTGGGATGAACACTGAAGCTTTCTTT. This codes for CASSNGGMNTEAFF.